These 29 T cell receptor beta chains originate from one sample sequenced in a study of spatial heterogeneity in lung cancer. Stated time point: sample taken at primary tumor resection. MiXCR was run by TCRdb on the 5' RACE reads, yielding one entry per CDR3 protein. This table has about 61,000 distinct CDR3 sequences, under 7.5% appearing once. This sample comprised PBMCs, obtained at surgery. Receptors originate from a female donor with early-stage non-small cell lung cancer.

This clonotype was detected only a few times. This chain joins TRBV12-3 or TRBV12-4 and TRBJ2-6; D is perhaps TRBD1 or TRBD2 (5 bases each). Between the trimmed V and J ends, which lost 3 bases and 3 bases, there was a span of 12 bases. The length of the CDR3 is 16 residues. The CDR3 sequence: CASSFGGSIGANVLTF. The CDR3 DNA reads as TGTGCCAGCAGTTTTGGGGGTTCGATTGGGGCCAACGTCCTGACTTTC.

This clonotype appeared many times. The rearrangement joins TRBV6-5 to TRBJ2-3; D ambiguous. Trimming removed 8 bases from V and 3 bases from J, with 6 bases in between. This CDR3 comprises 11 residues. In germline, CDR1 is MNHEY, CDR2 SVGAGI. This CDR3 reads CASQETDTQYF. The CDR3 region has the DNA TGTGCCAGCCAAGAGACAGATACGCAGTATTTT.

This clonotype was counted many times. V gene TRBV20-1 combines with J gene TRBJ2-7; D possibly corresponds to TRBD2 (6 bases). The CDR3 spans 15 residues. Germline loops: CDR1 DFQATT, CDR2 SNEGSKA (reference sequence). V gave up 3 bases and J gave up 2 bases, with 17 bases separating them. The chain's CDR3 is CSASDSGRGTYEQYF. In DNA form, the CDR3 reads TGCAGTGCTAGCGATAGTGGTCGGGGGACCTACGAGCAGTACTTC.

In this sample, this clonotype turned up many times. This sequence joins TRBV7-2 and TRBJ2-5; tentative D call: TRBD1 (6 bases). Trimming removed 5 bases from V and 11 bases from J, with 24 bases in between. This CDR3 comprises 15 residues. Germline CDR1 is SGHTA and CDR2 is FQGNSA. CDR3 protein: CASSQTGGVGAPQYF. The CDR3 DNA follows: TGTGCCAGCAGCCAGACTGGGGGCGTTGGGGCCCCTCAGTACTTC.

CDR3 coding DNA: TGTGCCAGTAGTATCTTGACCTCGAACACCGGGGAGCTGTTTTTT. Translating gives CASSILTSNTGELFF. This rearrangement joins TRBV19 to TRBJ2-2; no clear D gene. The CDR3 sequence is 15 residues long. Germline values: CDR1 LNHDA, CDR2 SQIVND (reference sequence). Trimming removed 3 bases at V and 0 bases at J, with 8 bases between.

There are a few counts of this clonotype. This chain uses TRBV27 with TRBJ1-2, with D uncertain. The CDR3 totals 15 residues. Per germline, CDR1 MNHEY and CDR2 SMNVEV (reference sequence). The ends were cut back, 0 bases at V and 1 base at J, with 9 bases in the middle. The CDR3 coding sequence is TGTGCCAGCAGTTTATCGGAACCCCGTAACTATGGCTACACCTTC. Translation gives CASSLSEPRNYGYTF.

This clonotype was seen repeatedly, ten times or more. V is TRBV3-1 and J is TRBJ2-4; 7 bases line up with TRBD1. V trimming: 0 bases; J trimming: 10 bases; junction bases outside the gene matches: 3. The CDR3 extends over 13 amino acids. Per germline, CDR1 LGHDT and CDR2 YNNKEL (reference sequence). Written as DNA, the CDR3 is TGTGCCAGCAGCCAAGACAGGGGGACAATTCAGTACTTC. This sequence encodes CASSQDRGTIQYF. The entire variable domain, with the rest obtained from reference TRBV3-1 and TRBJ2-4, is as follows: DTAVSQTPKYLVTQMGNDKSIKCEQNLGHDTMYWYKQDSKKFLKIMFSYNNKELIINETVPNRFSPKSPDKAHLNLHINSLELGDSAVYFCASSQDRGTIQYFGAGTRLSVL.

This clonotype was seen a handful of times. V and J are TRBV11-2 and TRBJ1-1; the match to TRBD1 covers 8 bases. There are 13 residues in the CDR3. The V and J ends lost 1 base and 10 bases, in that order; junction bases with no gene match: 5. In germline, CDR1 is SGHAT, CDR2 FQNNGV. This CDR3 reads CASSLGRGRGAFF. CDR3 coding DNA: TGTGCCAGCAGCTTAGGCAGGGGGCGGGGAGCTTTCTTT. The variable domain in full, with the rest retrieved from reference TRBV11-2 and TRBJ1-1, is EAGVAQSPRYKIIEKRQSVAFWCNPISGHATLYWYQQILGQGPKLLIQFQNNGVVDDSQLPKDRFSAERLKGVDSTLKIQPAKLEDSAVYLCASSLGRGRGAFFGQGTRLTVV.

In this sample, this clonotype turned up many times. The rearrangement links TRBV18 to TRBJ1-2; 7 bases line up with TRBD1. J gave up 6 bases and V 6 bases, and 7 bases lay outside the gene matches. CDR3 length equals 13 residues. Germline V gene data show CDR1 as KGHSH and CDR2 as LQKENI. The CDR3 DNA reads as TGTGCCAGCTCCGCCGACAGGGCGGATGGCTACACCTTC. This gives the protein CASSADRADGYTF. The whole variable domain, remainder taken from reference TRBV18 and TRBJ1-2, is NAGVMQNPRHLVRRRGQEARLRCSPMKGHSHVYWYRQLPEEGLKFMVYLQKENIIDESGMPKERFSAEFPKEGPSILRIQQVVRGDSAAYFCASSADRADGYTFGSGTRLTVV.

This clonotype was observed a handful of times. CDR3 nucleotide sequence: TGTGCCAGCAGTTTAGTTGGACTAGGTGTAGGCTACGAGCAGTACTTC. Translation: CASSLVGLGVGYEQYF. V usage is TRBV28 and J usage is TRBJ2-7; TRBD2 matches 7 bases. V lost 2 bases to trimming and J lost 3 bases; unmatched junction nucleotides: 10. The CDR3 is made up of 16 amino acids. Germline lookup yields CDR1 MDHEN and CDR2 SYDVKM.

With respect to this clonotype: This may stem from a read error, because a much larger clone lies one nucleotide away. The genes are TRBV19 and TRBJ2-5; 7 bases align to TRBD1. Trimming took 6 bases from V and 5 from J; bases not matched to a gene: 9. The CDR3 extends over 14 amino acids. Germline values: CDR1 LNHDA, CDR2 SQIVND (reference sequence). CDR3 sequence (DNA): TGTGCCAGTAGCCAACAGGGGCTGGTTGAGACCCAGTACTTC. Translated: CASSQQGLVETQYF.

In this sample, this clonotype turned up many times. The chain recombines TRBV6-4 with TRBJ1-1, with 8 bases matching TRBD1. Looked up from germline, CDR1 is MRHNA and CDR2 is SNTAGT. The CDR3 is 14 residues long. V shed 6 bases, J shed 3 bases, and the junction held 6 bases outside the gene matches. The CDR3 nucleotides are TGTGCCAGCAGCAAGACAGGGGAACACACTGAAGCTTTCTTT. Translating it yields CASSKTGEHTEAFF.

At least ten counts were recorded for this clonotype. The chain employs TRBV18 and TRBJ2-5, with D maybe TRBD2 (5 bases). CDR3 size: 13 residues. V was pared by 3 bases and J by 5 bases, with 10 bases between. The V gene's germline CDR1 is KGHSH and CDR2 LQKENI. The CDR3 nucleotides are TGTGCCAGCTCACCTACTCCGGGGGAGACCCAGTACTTC. Its protein is CASSPTPGETQYF.

The chain has TRBV13 and TRBJ2-1; 15 nucleotides align to TRBD2. This CDR3 is 14 amino acids long. With 5 bases clipped from V and 10 bases from J, the junction kept 3 bases outside the gene matches. Germline V gene lookup returns CDR1 PRHDT and CDR2 FYEKMQ (reference sequence). The CDR3 DNA reads TGTGCCAGCAGCCTCGGACTAGCGGGAGGGGAGCAGTTCTTC. Translating it yields CASSLGLAGGEQFF. The variable domain in full, completed from reference TRBV13 and TRBJ2-1, reads AAGVIQSPRHLIKEKRETATLKCYPIPRHDTVYWYQQGPGQDPQFLISFYEKMQSDKGSIPDRFSAQQFSDYHSELNMSSLELGDSALYFCASSLGLAGGEQFFGPGTRLTVL.

This clonotype has ten or more counts. The CDR3 here is CASSLGLAGDLQFF. The CDR3 DNA follows: TGTGCCAGCAGCCTGGGACTAGCGGGAGACCTGCAGTTCTTC. The chain couples TRBV6-5 to TRBJ2-1, with 14 bases lining up with TRBD2. The CDR3 has 14 residues. Germline-derived CDR1 and CDR2 are MNHEY and SVGAGI. V shed 6 bases, J shed 12 bases, and the junction held 7 bases outside the gene matches.

This clonotype appeared many times. The chain is built from TRBV15 and TRBJ1-5; D gene unclear. Trimming took off 6 bases at V and 5 bases at J, with 11 bases between the two ends. CDR3 length: 13 residues. CDR1 LNHNV and CDR2 YYDKDF come from the germline V gene (reference sequence). CDR3 loop: CATSTVNDQPQHF. The CDR3 DNA sequence: TGTGCCACCAGTACGGTAAACGATCAGCCCCAGCATTTT.

Many counts were recorded for this clonotype. V gene TRBV20-1 combines with J gene TRBJ1-2; a possible D gene is TRBD1 (5 bases). Germline-derived CDR1 and CDR2 are DFQATT and SNEGSKA (reference sequence). The CDR3 covers 17 residues. V shed 1 base and J shed 4 bases, with 22 bases lying between them. The CDR3 nucleotides read TGCAGTGCTAGAGCCGGCCACAGGTTACCCGTGGGCTATGGCTACACCTTC. It encodes CSARAGHRLPVGYGYTF.

This clonotype was seen repeatedly, ten times or more. The rearrangement joins TRBV5-1 to TRBJ2-7; 8 bases map to TRBD1. This CDR3 region has 17 residues. V was clipped by 0 bases and J by 2 bases; unmatched bases: 10. Germline V lookup: CDR1 SGHRS, CDR2 YFSETQ. CDR3 residues: CASSLGSSTGVTYEQYF. Written as DNA, the CDR3 is TGCGCCAGCAGCTTGGGTTCCTCGACAGGGGTCACCTACGAGCAGTACTTC.

This chain joins TRBV7-3 and TRBJ2-2; D tentatively fits TRBD1 or TRBD2 (5 bases each). This CDR3 has 13 amino acids. Per the germline V gene, CDR1 is SGHTA and CDR2 is FQGTGA. The V gene lost 8 bases and the J gene lost 1 base, with 8 bases spanning the gap. CDR3 sequence: CASARGNTGELFF. In DNA form, the CDR3 reads TGTGCCAGCGCGAGGGGGAACACCGGGGAGCTGTTTTTT.

This clonotype has a handful of counts. The V and J genes are TRBV6-1 and TRBJ2-3, with D perhaps being TRBD1 or TRBD2 (5 bases each). The CDR3 totals 14 residues. Germline CDR1 reads MNHNS; CDR2 reads SASEGT. Trimming left V 2 bases short and J 5 bases short, with 11 bases between. The chain's CDR3 is CASSEWGWGDTQYF. The CDR3 DNA reads as TGTGCCAGCAGTGAATGGGGGTGGGGAGATACGCAGTATTTT.

This clonotype was counted ten times or more. This chain connects TRBV7-2 to TRBJ2-3; 10 positions agree with TRBD2. V was clipped by 11 bases and J by 1 base; unmatched bases: 3. Germline CDR1 is SGHTA and CDR2 is FQGNSA. The CDR3 spans 13 residues. In nucleotides, the CDR3 is TGTGCCTCCGGGACTAGCGGCACAGATACGCAGTATTTT. As protein: CASGTSGTDTQYF. Full variable domain (remainder filled in from reference TRBV7-2 and TRBJ2-3): GAGVSQSPSNKVTEKGKDVELRCDPISGHTALYWYRQSLGQGLEFLIYFQGNSAPDKSGLPSDRFSAERTGGSVSTLTIQRTQQEDSAVYLCASGTSGTDTQYFGPGTRLTVL.

This clonotype came up many times. The CDR3 DNA is TGCGCCAGCAGCTTGTCACCGAACACTGAAGCTTTCTTT. Encoded protein: CASSLSPNTEAFF. The rearrangement links TRBV5-1 to TRBJ1-1; D is uncertain. The V gene lost 1 base and the J gene lost 1 base, with 5 bases spanning the gap. This CDR3 spans 13 amino acids. Germline lookup yields CDR1 SGHRS and CDR2 YFSETQ.

V usage is TRBV3-1 and J usage is TRBJ2-1; D unresolved. Germline lookup yields CDR1 LGHDT and CDR2 YNNKEL (reference sequence). The V end was cut by 4 bases, the J end by 7 bases, with 8 bases between. This CDR3 is 12 amino acids long. CDR3: CASSLLLNEQFF. The CDR3, as DNA: TGTGCCAGCAGCCTCCTGCTGAATGAGCAGTTCTTC.

This clonotype was counted many times. The V call is TRBV7-9, the J call TRBJ2-7, with TRBD2 matching over 7 bases. Per germline, CDR1 SEHNR and CDR2 FQNEAQ (reference sequence). The CDR3 totals 14 residues. Unmatched junction bases numbered 9, after V lost 5 bases and J lost 5 bases. The CDR3 coding sequence is TGTGCCAGCAGCCCCATGCGGGAGATCGACGAGCAGTACTTC. Its protein is CASSPMREIDEQYF.

The genes are TRBV7-9 and TRBJ2-5; D possibly corresponds to TRBD2 (5 bases). This CDR3 contains 11 residues. Germline values: CDR1 SEHNR, CDR2 FQNEAQ (reference sequence). Trimming shortened V by 3 bases and J by 7 bases, and 6 bases separated the two germline ends. In DNA form, the CDR3 reads TGTGCCAGCAGCTTCGAGGGGACCCAGTACTTC. Translation: CASSFEGTQYF.

The CDR3 DNA reads TGCGCCAGCAGCCATCCAACAGGGCTCAACACTGAAGCTTTCTTT. This sequence encodes CASSHPTGLNTEAFF. The chain has TRBV4-1 and TRBJ1-1, with a tentative D call TRBD1 (6 bases). Trimming shortened V by 3 bases and J by 2 bases, and 13 bases separated the two germline ends. The CDR3 is 15 amino acids. The germline gives CDR1 MGHRA, CDR2 YSYEKL.

The genes are TRBV10-3 and TRBJ1-2; the D is unclear. The CDR3 loop spans 12 amino acids. Per the germline V gene, CDR1 is ENHRY and CDR2 is SYGVKD. With 7 bases removed from V and 2 bases from J, the gap between germline ends came to 8 bases. The CDR3 bases are TGTGCCATCACCGGGAGAAACTATGGCTACACCTTC. Protein: CAITGRNYGYTF.

In its sample, this clonotype was seen a few times. This sequence joins TRBV28 and TRBJ1-1; D perhaps matches TRBD1 (6 bases). Germline V lookup: CDR1 MDHEN, CDR2 SYDVKM. With 1 base removed from V and 1 base from J, the gap between germline ends came to 7 bases. The CDR3 extends over 14 amino acids. CDR3 region: CASSLLDRNTEAFF. The DNA of the CDR3 is TGTGCCAGCAGTTTATTGGACAGGAACACTGAAGCTTTCTTT.

This clonotype appeared a few times. This chain joins TRBV6-1 and TRBJ2-2; D remains unclear. This CDR3 comprises 15 residues. Germline values: CDR1 MNHNS, CDR2 SASEGT. V was clipped by 6 bases and J by 0 bases, with 11 bases between them. The CDR3 DNA reads as TGTGCCAGCAGAGCCAATCCGGCGAACACCGGGGAGCTGTTTTTT. This gives the protein CASRANPANTGELFF.